This TCR beta chain derives from a study of early T cells in non-severe SARS-CoV-2 infection. Study-wide context: Sequenced material consisted of bulk RNA (from unsorted whole blood), and chains were unpaired.

Germline V gene lookup returns CDR1 DFQATT and CDR2 SNEGSKA (reference sequence). This CDR3 has 14 residues. The V end was cut by 0 bases, the J end by 5 bases, with 10 bases between. This clonotype was observed at least ten times. Each CDR3 protein is one row after TCRdb ran MiXCR on the 5' RACE reads. The sample lists 25,000 to 30,000 distinct CDR3 sequences; approximately 4% were seen once. Material for sequencing was whole blood. V is TRBV20-1 and J is TRBJ2-2; D is unclear. The source of this sequence is an adult who was a healthcare worker with PCR-confirmed SARS-CoV-2 infection or an uninfected control (not recorded which). The CDR3 is CSARESGRTGELFF. The CDR3 DNA follows: TGCAGTGCTAGAGAGTCAGGAAGGACCGGGGAGCTGTTTTTT.